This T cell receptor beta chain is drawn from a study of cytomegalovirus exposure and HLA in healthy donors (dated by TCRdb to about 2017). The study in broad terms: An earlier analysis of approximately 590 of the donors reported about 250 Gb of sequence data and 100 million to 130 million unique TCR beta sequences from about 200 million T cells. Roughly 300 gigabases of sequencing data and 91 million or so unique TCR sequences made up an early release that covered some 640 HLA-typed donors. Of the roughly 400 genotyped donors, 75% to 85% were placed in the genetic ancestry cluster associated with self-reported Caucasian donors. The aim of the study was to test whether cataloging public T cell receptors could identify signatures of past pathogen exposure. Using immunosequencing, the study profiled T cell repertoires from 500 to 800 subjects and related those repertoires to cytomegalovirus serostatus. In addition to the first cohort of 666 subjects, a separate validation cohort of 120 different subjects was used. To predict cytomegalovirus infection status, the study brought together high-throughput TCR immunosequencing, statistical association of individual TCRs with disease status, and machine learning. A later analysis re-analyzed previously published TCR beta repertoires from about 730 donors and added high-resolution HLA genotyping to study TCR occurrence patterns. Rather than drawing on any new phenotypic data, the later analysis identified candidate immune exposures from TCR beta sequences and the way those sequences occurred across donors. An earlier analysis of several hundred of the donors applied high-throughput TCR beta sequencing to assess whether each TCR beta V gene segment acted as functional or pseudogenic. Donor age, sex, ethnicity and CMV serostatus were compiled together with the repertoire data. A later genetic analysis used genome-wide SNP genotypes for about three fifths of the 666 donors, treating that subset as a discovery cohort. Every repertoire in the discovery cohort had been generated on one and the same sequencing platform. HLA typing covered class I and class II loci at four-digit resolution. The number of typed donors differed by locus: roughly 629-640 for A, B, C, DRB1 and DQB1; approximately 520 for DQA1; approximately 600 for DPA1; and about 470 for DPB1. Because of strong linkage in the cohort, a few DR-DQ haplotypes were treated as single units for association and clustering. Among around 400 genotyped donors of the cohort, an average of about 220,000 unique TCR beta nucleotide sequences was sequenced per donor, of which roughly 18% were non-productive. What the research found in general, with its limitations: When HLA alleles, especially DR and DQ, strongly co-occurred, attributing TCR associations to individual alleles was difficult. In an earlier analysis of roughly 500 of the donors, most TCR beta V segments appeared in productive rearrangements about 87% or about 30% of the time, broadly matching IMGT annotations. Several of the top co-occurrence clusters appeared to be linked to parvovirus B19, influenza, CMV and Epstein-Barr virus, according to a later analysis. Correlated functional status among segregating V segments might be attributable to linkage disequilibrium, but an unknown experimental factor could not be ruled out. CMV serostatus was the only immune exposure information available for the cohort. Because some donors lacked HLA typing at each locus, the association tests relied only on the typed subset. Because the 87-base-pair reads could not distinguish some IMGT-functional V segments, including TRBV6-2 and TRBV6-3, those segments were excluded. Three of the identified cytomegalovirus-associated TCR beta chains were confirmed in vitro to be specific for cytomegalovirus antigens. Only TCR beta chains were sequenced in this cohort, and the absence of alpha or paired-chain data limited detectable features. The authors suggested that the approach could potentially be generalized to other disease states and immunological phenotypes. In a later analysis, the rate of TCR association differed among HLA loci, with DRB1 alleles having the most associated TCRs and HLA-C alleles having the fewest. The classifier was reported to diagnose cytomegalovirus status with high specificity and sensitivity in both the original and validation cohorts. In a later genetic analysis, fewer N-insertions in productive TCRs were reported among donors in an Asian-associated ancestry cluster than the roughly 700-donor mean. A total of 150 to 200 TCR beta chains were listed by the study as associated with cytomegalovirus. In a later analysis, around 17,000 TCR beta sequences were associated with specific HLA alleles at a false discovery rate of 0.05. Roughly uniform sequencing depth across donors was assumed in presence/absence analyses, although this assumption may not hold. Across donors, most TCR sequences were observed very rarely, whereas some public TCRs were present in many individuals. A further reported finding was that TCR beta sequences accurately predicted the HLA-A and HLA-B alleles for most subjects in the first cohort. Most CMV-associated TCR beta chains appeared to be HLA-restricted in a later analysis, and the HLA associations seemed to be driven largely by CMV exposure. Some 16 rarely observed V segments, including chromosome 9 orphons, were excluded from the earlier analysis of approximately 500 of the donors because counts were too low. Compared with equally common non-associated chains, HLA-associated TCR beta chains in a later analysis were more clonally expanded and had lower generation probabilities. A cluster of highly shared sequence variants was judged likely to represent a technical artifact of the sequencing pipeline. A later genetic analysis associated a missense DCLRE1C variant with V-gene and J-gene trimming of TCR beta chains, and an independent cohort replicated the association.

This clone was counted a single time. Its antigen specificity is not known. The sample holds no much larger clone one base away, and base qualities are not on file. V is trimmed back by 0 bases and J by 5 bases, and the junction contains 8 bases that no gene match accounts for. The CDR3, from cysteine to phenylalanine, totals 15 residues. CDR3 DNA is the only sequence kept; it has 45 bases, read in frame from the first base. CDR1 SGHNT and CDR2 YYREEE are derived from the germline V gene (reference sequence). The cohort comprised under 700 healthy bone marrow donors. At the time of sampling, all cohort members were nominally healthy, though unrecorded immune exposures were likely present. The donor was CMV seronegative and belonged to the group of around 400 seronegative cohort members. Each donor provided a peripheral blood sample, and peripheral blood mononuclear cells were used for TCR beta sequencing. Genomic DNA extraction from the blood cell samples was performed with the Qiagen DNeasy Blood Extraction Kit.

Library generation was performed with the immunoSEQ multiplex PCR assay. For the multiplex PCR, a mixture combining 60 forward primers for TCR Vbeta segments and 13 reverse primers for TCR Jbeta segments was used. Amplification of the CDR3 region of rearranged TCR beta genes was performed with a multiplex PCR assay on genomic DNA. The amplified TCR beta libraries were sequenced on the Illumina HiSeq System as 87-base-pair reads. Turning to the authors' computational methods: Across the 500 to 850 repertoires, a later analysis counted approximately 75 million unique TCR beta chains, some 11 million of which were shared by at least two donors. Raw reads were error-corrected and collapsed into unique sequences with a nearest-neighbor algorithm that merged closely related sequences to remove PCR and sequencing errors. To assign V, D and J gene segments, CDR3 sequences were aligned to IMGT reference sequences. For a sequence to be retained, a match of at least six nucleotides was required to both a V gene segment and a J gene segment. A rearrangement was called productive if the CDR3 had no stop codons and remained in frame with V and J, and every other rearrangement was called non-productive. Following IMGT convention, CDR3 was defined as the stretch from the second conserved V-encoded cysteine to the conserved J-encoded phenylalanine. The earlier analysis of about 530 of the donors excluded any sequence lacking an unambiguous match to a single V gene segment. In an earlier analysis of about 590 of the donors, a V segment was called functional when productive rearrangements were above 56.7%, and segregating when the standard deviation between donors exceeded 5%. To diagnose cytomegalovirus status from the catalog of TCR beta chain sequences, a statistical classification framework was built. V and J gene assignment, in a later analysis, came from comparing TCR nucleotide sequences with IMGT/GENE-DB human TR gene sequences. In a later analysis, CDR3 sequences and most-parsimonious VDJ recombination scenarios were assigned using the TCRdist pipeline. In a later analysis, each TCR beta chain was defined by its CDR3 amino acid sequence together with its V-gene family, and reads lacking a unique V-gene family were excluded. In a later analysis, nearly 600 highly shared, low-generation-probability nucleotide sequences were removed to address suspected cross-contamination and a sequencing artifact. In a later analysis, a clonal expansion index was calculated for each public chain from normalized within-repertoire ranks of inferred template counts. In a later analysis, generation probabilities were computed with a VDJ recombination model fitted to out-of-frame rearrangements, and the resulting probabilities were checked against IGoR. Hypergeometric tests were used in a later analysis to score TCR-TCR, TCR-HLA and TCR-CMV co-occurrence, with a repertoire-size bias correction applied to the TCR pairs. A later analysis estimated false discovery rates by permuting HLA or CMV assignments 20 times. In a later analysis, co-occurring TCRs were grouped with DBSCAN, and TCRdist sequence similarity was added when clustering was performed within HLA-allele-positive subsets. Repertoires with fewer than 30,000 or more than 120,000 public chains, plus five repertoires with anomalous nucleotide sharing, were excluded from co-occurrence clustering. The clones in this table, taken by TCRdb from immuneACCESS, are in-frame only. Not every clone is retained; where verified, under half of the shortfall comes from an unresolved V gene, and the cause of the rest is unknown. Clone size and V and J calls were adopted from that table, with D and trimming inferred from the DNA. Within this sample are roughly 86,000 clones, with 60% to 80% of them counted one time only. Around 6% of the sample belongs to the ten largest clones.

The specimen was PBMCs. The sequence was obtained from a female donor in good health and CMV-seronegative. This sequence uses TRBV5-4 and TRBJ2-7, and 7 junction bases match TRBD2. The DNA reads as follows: TGTGCCAGCAGCTTGGATGGGGGGGGGACCCACGAGCAGTACTTC. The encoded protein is CASSLDGGGTHEQYF.